This record covers a single TCR beta chain. This table comes from immunoSEQ multiplex PCR, and its TCRdb copy is limited to in-frame clones, with some not included. The sample contains 210,000 or so clones, 90% to 95% of which appear only once. This entry comes from a study of blood T cell repertoires in COVID-19. Study-level information: Donors in the United States, Italy and Spain gave samples during acute or convalescent COVID-19. PBMCs, B-cell-depleted T cells, or T cells provided the cDNA or gDNA that made up the material.

The CDR3 is made up of 12 amino acids. Trimming pared 3 bases from V and 7 bases from J, leaving 9 bases between. Germline CDR1 is LGHDT and CDR2 is YNNKEL (reference sequence). This TCR was sampled from a man aged 25 to 40 with acute or convalescent COVID-19. The J gene is TRBJ1-2, the V gene TRBV3-1 (or the pseudogene TRBV3-2); D is unresolved. The sequencing input was peripheral blood. The CDR3 region has the DNA TGTGCCAGCAGCCAGAGCCACTTTGGCTACACCTTC. Its translation: CASSQSHFGYTF.